The 27 T cell receptor beta chains below were found in one sample sequenced in a study of cytomegalovirus exposure and HLA in healthy donors. Amplification used 60 Vbeta primers and 13 Jbeta primers. Sequencing used immunoSEQ multiplex PCR; TCRdb keeps in-frame clones, though not all of them. The sample shows about 150,000 clones, about 86% of them seen only once. Input material: PBMCs. Source of these receptors: a woman under 40 in good health and CMV-seronegative.

The genes are TRBV27 and TRBJ1-3; 7 bases fit TRBD1. In germline, CDR1 is MNHEY, CDR2 SMNVEV (reference sequence). Trimming cost V 3 bases and J 5 bases; bases outside gene matches: 7. CDR3 length: 15 residues. CDR3 nucleotides: TGTGCCAGCAGTTTCTCGGGGACAGAGAGAAACACCATATATTTT. Its protein product is CASSFSGTERNTIYF.

This clone was observed at least ten times. The chain uses TRBV10-3 and TRBJ2-3; 11 bases fit TRBD1. The CDR3 is made up of 16 amino acids. V shed 0 bases and J 4 bases; nucleotides not matched to a gene: 3. Germline CDR1 reads ENHRY; CDR2 reads SYGVKD. CDR3 sequence reads: CAISESPGQGADTQYF. CDR3 DNA sequence: TGTGCCATCAGTGAGTCGCCGGGACAGGGGGCAGATACGCAGTATTTT.

The chain combines TRBV7-9 with TRBJ2-2; 16 bases match TRBD2. There are 17 residues in the CDR3. Germline V CDR1 and CDR2: SEHNR, FQNEAQ (reference sequence). Trimming at V came to 7 bases and at J to 3 bases, leaving 5 bases not matched to a gene. DNA for the CDR3: TGTGCCAGCAAGGGACTAGCGGGGGGGAAATACACCGGGGAGCTGTTTTTT. Residues: CASKGLAGGKYTGELFF.

The rearrangement joins TRBV5-8 to TRBJ2-1, with D tentatively TRBD1 (6 bases). The CDR3 is made up of 14 amino acids. Germline V gene sequence: CDR1 SGHTS, CDR2 YDEGEE. Deletions cut 10 bases from V and 4 bases from J, with 18 bases between. CDR3 sequence (DNA): TGTGCCTGTGACAGGTTGGGTCTTTACAATGAGCAGTTCTTC. Protein sequence: CACDRLGLYNEQFF.

This chain links TRBV4-3 with TRBJ2-1; a possible D gene is TRBD1 (6 bases). This CDR3 is 17 amino acids long. Between the trimmed V and J ends, which lost 0 bases and 3 bases, there was a span of 15 bases. CDR1 is LGHNA, CDR2 YSLEER, per germline. The CDR3 is CASSQETPDSYYNEQFF. Written as DNA, the CDR3 is TGCGCCAGCAGCCAAGAGACCCCGGACAGTTACTACAATGAGCAGTTCTTC.

A note on this clone: The germline gene is not matched at one end of the junction; a read error may be the cause. The chain has TRBV9 and TRBJ2-7, with TRBD2 as a possible D gene (7 bases). The CDR3 has 14 amino acids. Germline lookup yields CDR1 SGDLS and CDR2 YYNGEE. The CDR3 protein is CTSSVDGGAYEQYF. CDR3 DNA: TGTACCAGCAGCGTAGATGGGGGGGCGTACGAGCAGTACTTC. Using reference TRBV9 and TRBJ2-7 for the parts outside the CDR3, the full variable domain is DSGVTQTPKHLITATGQRVTLRCSPRSGDLSVYWYQQSLDQGLQFLIQYYNGEERAKGNILERFSAQQFPDLHSELNLSSLELGDSALYFCTSSVDGGAYEQYFGPGTRLTVT.

The chain recombines TRBV28 with TRBJ1-1; D ambiguous. The CDR3 totals 12 residues. V dropped 3 bases and J dropped 4 bases, with 6 bases sitting between them. Germline V gene sequence: CDR1 MDHEN, CDR2 SYDVKM. The CDR3 region is CASSLRITEAFF. Here the CDR3 DNA reads TGTGCCAGCAGTTTGCGGATCACTGAAGCTTTCTTT.

V gene TRBV27 combines with J gene TRBJ1-1, with D hard to call. The CDR3 covers 14 residues. V was trimmed by 8 bases and J by 4 bases, leaving 17 bases between them. Looked up from germline, CDR1 is MNHEY and CDR2 is SMNVEV (reference sequence). For the CDR3, the DNA is TGTGCCAGCTCTATCTCCGTCGGAGGCACTGAAGCTTTCTTT. It encodes CASSISVGGTEAFF.

This sequence joins TRBV7-8 and TRBJ2-3; the match to TRBD1 covers 8 bases. The germline V gene encodes CDR1 SGHVS and CDR2 FQNEAQ. Trimming cost V 1 base and J 2 bases; bases outside gene matches: 8. CDR3 length: 17 residues. This CDR3 is CASSLDRPGGATDTQYF. Here the CDR3 DNA reads TGTGCCAGCAGCTTAGATCGGCCAGGGGGCGCCACAGATACGCAGTATTTT. The variable domain in full, with the rest retrieved from reference TRBV7-8 and TRBJ2-3, is GAGVSQSPRYKVAKRGQDVALRCDPISGHVSLFWYQQALGQGPEFLTYFQNEAQLDKSGLPSDRFFAERPEGSVSTLKIQRTQQEDSAVYLCASSLDRPGGATDTQYFGPGTRLTVL.

The V and J genes are TRBV7-9 and TRBJ1-6, with D hard to call. CDR1 is SEHNR and CDR2 is FQNEAQ in the germline V gene (reference sequence). The CDR3 spans 15 residues. V lost 6 bases to trimming and J lost 9 bases, with 18 bases between them. CDR3 region: CASSKPLSGSSPLHF. The CDR3, as DNA: TGTGCCAGCAGTAAGCCGTTGAGCGGCAGTTCACCCCTCCACTTT.

This clone has just one count. Its ends do not fully match the called genes, so a read error is possible. This specimen includes other DNA sequences encoding the same CDR3. V and J are TRBV7-9 and TRBJ1-3; tentatively, D is TRBD1 (5 bases). The CDR3 has 13 amino acids. The germline V gene has CDR1 SEHNR and CDR2 FQNEAQ (reference sequence). CDR3 nucleotides: TGTGCCAGCAATCGGGACTCTGGAAACACCATATATTTC. Protein product: CASNRDSGNTIYF.

The chain is built from TRBV6-1 and TRBJ2-7, with a weak D call TRBD1 (6 bases). V lost 4 bases and J 1 base, leaving 14 bases between the germline ends. Looked up from germline, CDR1 is MNHNS and CDR2 is SASEGT. This CDR3 has 15 amino acids. The DNA for the CDR3 is TGTGCCAGCAGTGCCACTCAGGGGAGTTCCTACGAGCAGTACTTC. Protein: CASSATQGSSYEQYF.

In its sample, this clone ranks as medium-sized. The rearrangement links TRBV2 to TRBJ1-2; D not certain. Germline values: CDR1 SNHLY, CDR2 FYNNEI. There are 14 residues in the CDR3. V shed 6 bases and J shed 3 bases, with 14 bases lying between them. The CDR3 DNA reads TGTGCCAGCAGAGAGGACGGACTTCACTATGGCTACACCTTC. Translating it yields CASREDGLHYGYTF. The full variable domain, completed using reference TRBV2 and TRBJ1-2, is EPEVTQTPSHQVTQMGQEVILRCVPISNHLYFYWYRQILGQKVEFLVSFYNNEISEKSEIFDDQFSVERPDGSNFTLKIRSTKLEDSAMYFCASREDGLHYGYTFGSGTRLTVV.

The V gene is TRBV2, the J gene TRBJ1-2; D unclear. Germline V lookup: CDR1 SNHLY, CDR2 FYNNEI. The CDR3 sequence is 16 residues long. The V gene lost 6 bases and the J gene lost 4 bases, with 21 bases spanning the gap. The CDR3 coding sequence is TGTGCCAGCAGCGACATATGGGCCCCTCAGGTCTATGGCTACACCTTC. Protein sequence: CASSDIWAPQVYGYTF.

The chain combines TRBV10-1 with TRBJ1-5; 9 bases align to TRBD1. Unmatched junction bases numbered 7, after V lost 10 bases and J lost 0 bases. This CDR3 is 15 amino acids long. CDR1 and CDR2 (germline): WNHNN, SYGVQD (reference sequence). CDR3 loop: CANPRDRDSNQPQHF. CDR3 DNA sequence: TGCGCCAACCCCCGGGACAGGGATAGCAATCAGCCCCAGCATTTT.

J is TRBJ2-5 and V is TRBV10-2, with D unresolved. The CDR3 totals 11 residues. Trimming removed 5 bases at V and 5 bases at J, with 6 bases between. Germline CDR1 reads WSHSY; CDR2 reads SAAADI. CDR3: CASSLQETQYF. The CDR3 bases are TGCGCCAGCAGTCTGCAGGAGACCCAGTACTTC.

The V and J genes are TRBV5-1 and TRBJ1-2; no definite D call. The CDR3 contains 13 residues. V lost 5 bases, J lost 7 bases, and 15 bases lay in between. Per the germline V gene, CDR1 is SGHRS and CDR2 is YFSETQ. CDR3 loop: CASRSEAFGGYTF. As DNA, the CDR3 is TGCGCCAGCAGGTCGGAGGCGTTCGGTGGCTACACCTTC.

V and J are TRBV28 and TRBJ2-3; D not certain. Trimming shortened V by 0 bases and J by 8 bases, and 12 bases separated the two germline ends. Germline V gives CDR1 MDHEN, CDR2 SYDVKM. CDR3 length: 14 amino acids. The CDR3 spells CASSLCTALCTQYF. The DNA for the CDR3 is TGTGCCAGCAGTTTATGCACAGCCTTATGTACGCAGTATTTT.

This clone was detected only a few times. CDR3 DNA: TGTGCCAGCAGGCCAGGGGGTCGGATGAACACTGAAGCTTTCTTT. Encoded protein: CASRPGGRMNTEAFF. V is TRBV28 and J is TRBJ1-1; 7 bases are shared with TRBD1. The CDR3 loop spans 15 amino acids. V dropped 6 bases and J dropped 0; count of bases not matched to a gene: 7. In germline, CDR1 is MDHEN, CDR2 SYDVKM.

This chain uses TRBV2 with TRBJ2-4, with unresolved D. The CDR3 sequence is 14 residues long. Between the trimmed V and J ends, which lost 3 bases and 3 bases, there was a span of 9 bases. CDR1 SNHLY and CDR2 FYNNEI come from the germline V gene. Here the CDR3 reads CASSDGLNKNIQYF. For the CDR3, the DNA is TGTGCCAGCAGTGATGGGCTGAACAAAAACATTCAGTACTTC.

The V call is TRBV28, the J call TRBJ2-1; TRBD2 is a possible D gene (6 bases). This CDR3 is 14 amino acids long. V was cut by 5 bases and J by 8 bases, with 16 bases left in between. The germline CDR1 and CDR2 sequences are MDHEN and SYDVKM. CDR3 in amino acids: CASSEGLPPYEQFF. The CDR3 DNA is TGTGCCAGCAGTGAAGGACTACCTCCCTATGAGCAGTTCTTC.

The V and J genes are TRBV6-5 and TRBJ2-7; 10 nucleotides agree with TRBD1. The CDR3 spans 15 residues. V shed 6 bases and J 3 bases; nucleotides not matched to a gene: 8. CDR1 is MNHEY, CDR2 SVGAGI, per germline. The CDR3 DNA sequence: TGTGCCAGCAGCTCGGGGGGACAGGGGATCTACGAGCAGTACTTC. Its protein is CASSSGGQGIYEQYF.

This clone was seen once. The rearrangement uses TRBV7-2 and TRBJ2-3; D perhaps matches TRBD1 (6 bases). Germline CDR1 and CDR2: SGHTA and FQGNSA. The CDR3 loop spans 14 amino acids. Trimming took off 6 bases at V and 1 base at J, with 11 bases between the two ends. The CDR3 DNA sequence: TGTGCCAGCAGTTATCACAGGGGCACAGATACGCAGTATTTT. It encodes CASSYHRGTDTQYF.

This chain joins TRBV9 and TRBJ2-5, with 7 bases fitting TRBD2. The V and J ends lost 0 bases and 1 base, in that order; junction bases with no gene match: 6. The length of the CDR3 is 16 residues. The germline V gene encodes CDR1 SGDLS and CDR2 YYNGEE. CDR3 bases: TGTGCCAGCAGCGTAGGAGGGAGGGTCGGCCAAGAGACCCAGTACTTC. Translated: CASSVGGRVGQETQYF. Using reference TRBV9 and TRBJ2-5 for the parts outside the CDR3, the full variable domain is DSGVTQTPKHLITATGQRVTLRCSPRSGDLSVYWYQQSLDQGLQFLIQYYNGEERAKGNILERFSAQQFPDLHSELNLSSLELGDSALYFCASSVGGRVGQETQYFGPGTRLLVL.

The V gene is TRBV6-1, the J gene TRBJ2-1; 13 positions match TRBD2. There are 15 residues in the CDR3. Trimming took 6 bases from V and 5 from J; bases not matched to a gene: 4. Germline V gene data show CDR1 as MNHNS and CDR2 as SASEGT. The CDR3: CASRTGTSGNNEQFF. The CDR3 DNA sequence: TGTGCCAGCAGGACCGGGACTAGCGGGAACAATGAGCAGTTCTTC.

J is TRBJ2-3 and V is TRBV5-1; 8 nucleotides line up with TRBD1. Per germline, CDR1 SGHRS and CDR2 YFSETQ. The CDR3 has 15 residues. Trimming at V came to 7 bases and at J to 0 bases, leaving 7 bases not matched to a gene. The CDR3 DNA reads as TGCGCCAGCGAGACAGGGGCCGCTAGCACAGATACGCAGTATTTT. Protein product: CASETGAASTDTQYF. The variable domain in full, with the rest retrieved from reference TRBV5-1 and TRBJ2-3, is KAGVTQTPRYLIKTRGQQVTLSCSPISGHRSVSWYQQTPGQGLQFLFEYFSETQRNKGNFPGRFSGRQFSNSRSEMNVSTLELGDSALYLCASETGAASTDTQYFGPGTRLTVL.

The CDR3 DNA reads TGTGCCAGCAGCTGGTGGCGGGGGGGCTTTAGCACAGATACGCAGTATTTT. Its translation is CASSWWRGGFSTDTQYF. The chain uses TRBV5-4 and TRBJ2-3, with 9 bases matching TRBD2. There are 17 residues in the CDR3. V dropped 3 bases and J dropped 0; count of bases not matched to a gene: 8. The germline gives CDR1 SGHNT, CDR2 YYREEE (reference sequence).